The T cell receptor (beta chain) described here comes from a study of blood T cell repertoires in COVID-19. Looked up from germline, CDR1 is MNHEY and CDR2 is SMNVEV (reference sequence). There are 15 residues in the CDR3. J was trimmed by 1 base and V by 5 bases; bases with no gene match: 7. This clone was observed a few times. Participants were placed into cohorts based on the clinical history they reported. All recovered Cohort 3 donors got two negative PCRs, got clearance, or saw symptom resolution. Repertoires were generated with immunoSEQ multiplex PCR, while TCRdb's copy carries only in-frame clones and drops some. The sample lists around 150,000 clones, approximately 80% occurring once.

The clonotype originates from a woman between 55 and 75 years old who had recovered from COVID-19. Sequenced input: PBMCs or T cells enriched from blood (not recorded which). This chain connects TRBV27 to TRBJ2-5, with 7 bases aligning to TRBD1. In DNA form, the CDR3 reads TGTGCCAGCAGTGCAGAGGGGGCCCCCCAAGAGACCCAGTACTTC. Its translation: CASSAEGAPQETQYF.